This T cell receptor beta chain was captured by sequencing in a study of T cell clones after liver transplantation. Across the whole study: Subjects received no induction therapy and standard immunosuppression until randomization at 12-24 months post-transplant. Draws occurred before transplant, before withdrawal, and after complete or failed withdrawal.

Repertoires were generated with immunoSEQ multiplex PCR, while TCRdb's copy carries only in-frame clones and drops some. There are about 6,200 clones in the sample; 80% occur only once, and approximately 13% lies in the top ten. Trimming cost V 5 bases and J 0 bases, with 11 bases left between them. This CDR3 has 15 residues. Germline-derived CDR1 and CDR2 are MNHEY and SMNVEV (reference sequence). Sequencing used CD8+ T cells from blood, obtained roughly 3.5 years after liver transplant. The chain couples TRBV27 to TRBJ1-5; D is ambiguous. The source of this sequence is a human patient who received a liver transplant. Some T cells may have originated in the graft donor. CDR3 coding DNA: TGTGCCAGCAGTCCCCTCCAGTATAGCAATCAGCCCCAGCATTTT. Protein: CASSPLQYSNQPQHF.